The T cell receptor (beta chain) described here comes from a study of blood T cell repertoires in COVID-19. Study information: Some COVID-19 samples were acute and others convalescent; all came from the United States, Italy and Spain.

The protocol was immunoSEQ multiplex PCR, while the TCRdb copy is restricted to in-frame clones and leaves out a portion. The sample gives some 50,000 clones, about 79% of which show up once; over 4% is in the top ten. This CDR3 has 15 amino acids. Germline-derived CDR1 and CDR2 are SGDLS and YYNGEE. Unmatched junction bases numbered 11, after V lost 4 bases and J lost 5 bases. This TCR derives from a human donor in a cohort sampled during active COVID-19. Sequenced: peripheral blood. The chain combines TRBV9 with TRBJ2-7, with 8 bases that match TRBD2. Here the CDR3 DNA reads TGTGCCAGCAGCTCCAATAGCGGGAAAGTCAACGAGCAGTACTTC. Residues: CASSSNSGKVNEQYF.